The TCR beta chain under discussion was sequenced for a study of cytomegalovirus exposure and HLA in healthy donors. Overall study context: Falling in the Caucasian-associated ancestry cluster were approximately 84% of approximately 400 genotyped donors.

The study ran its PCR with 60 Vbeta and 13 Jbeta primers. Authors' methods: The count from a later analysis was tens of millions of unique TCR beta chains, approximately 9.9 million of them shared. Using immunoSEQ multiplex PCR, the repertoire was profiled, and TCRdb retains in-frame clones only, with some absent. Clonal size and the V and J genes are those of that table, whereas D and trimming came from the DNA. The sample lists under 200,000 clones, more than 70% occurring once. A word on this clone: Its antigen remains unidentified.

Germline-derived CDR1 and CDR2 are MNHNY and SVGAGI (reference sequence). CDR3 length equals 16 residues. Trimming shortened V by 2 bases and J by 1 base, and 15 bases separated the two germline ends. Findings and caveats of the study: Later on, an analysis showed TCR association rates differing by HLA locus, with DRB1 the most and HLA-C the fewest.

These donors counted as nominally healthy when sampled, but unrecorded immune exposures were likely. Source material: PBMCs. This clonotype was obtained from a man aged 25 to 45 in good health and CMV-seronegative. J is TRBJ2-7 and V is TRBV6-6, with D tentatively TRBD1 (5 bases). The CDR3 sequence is CASSYGPRRGSYEQYF. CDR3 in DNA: TGTGCCAGCAGTTACGGTCCTAGAAGGGGATCCTACGAGCAGTACTTC.